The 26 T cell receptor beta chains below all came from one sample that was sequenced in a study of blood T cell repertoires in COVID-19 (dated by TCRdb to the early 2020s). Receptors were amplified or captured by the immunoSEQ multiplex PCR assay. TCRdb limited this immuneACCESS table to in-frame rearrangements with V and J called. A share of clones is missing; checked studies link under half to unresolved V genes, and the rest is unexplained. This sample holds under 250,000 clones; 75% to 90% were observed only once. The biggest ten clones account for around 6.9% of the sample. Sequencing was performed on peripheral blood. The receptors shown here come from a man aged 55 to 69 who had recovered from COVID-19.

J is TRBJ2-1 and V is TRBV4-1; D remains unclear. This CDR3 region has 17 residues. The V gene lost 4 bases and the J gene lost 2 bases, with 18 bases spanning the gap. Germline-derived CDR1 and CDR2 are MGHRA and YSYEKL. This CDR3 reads CASSLRSGENAYNEQFF. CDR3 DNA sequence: TGCGCCAGCAGCCTAAGATCGGGTGAAAACGCCTACAATGAGCAGTTCTTC.

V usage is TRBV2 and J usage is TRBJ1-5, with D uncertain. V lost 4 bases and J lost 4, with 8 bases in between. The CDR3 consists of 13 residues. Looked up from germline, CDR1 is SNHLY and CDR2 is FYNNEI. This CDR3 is CASSAPGNQPQHF. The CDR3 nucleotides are TGTGCCAGCAGTGCCCCGGGGAATCAGCCCCAGCATTTT.

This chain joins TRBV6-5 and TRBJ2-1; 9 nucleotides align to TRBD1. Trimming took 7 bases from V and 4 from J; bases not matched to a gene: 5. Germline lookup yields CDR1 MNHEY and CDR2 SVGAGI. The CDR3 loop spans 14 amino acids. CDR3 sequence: CASTTGGQYNEQFF. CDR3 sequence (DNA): TGTGCCAGCACGACAGGGGGTCAGTACAATGAGCAGTTCTTC.

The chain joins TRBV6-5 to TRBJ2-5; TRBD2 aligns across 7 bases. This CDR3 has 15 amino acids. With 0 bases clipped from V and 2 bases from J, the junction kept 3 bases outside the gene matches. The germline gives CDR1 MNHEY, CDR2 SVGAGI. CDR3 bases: TGTGCCAGCAGTTACTCGAGAGCGGGACAAGAGACCCAGTACTTC. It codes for CASSYSRAGQETQYF.

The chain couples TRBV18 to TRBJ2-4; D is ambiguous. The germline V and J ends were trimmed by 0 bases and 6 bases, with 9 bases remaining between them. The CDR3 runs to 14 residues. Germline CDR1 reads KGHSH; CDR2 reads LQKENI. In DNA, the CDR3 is TGTGCCAGCTCACCACCGTCAACGGGAAACATTCAGTACTTC. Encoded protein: CASSPPSTGNIQYF.

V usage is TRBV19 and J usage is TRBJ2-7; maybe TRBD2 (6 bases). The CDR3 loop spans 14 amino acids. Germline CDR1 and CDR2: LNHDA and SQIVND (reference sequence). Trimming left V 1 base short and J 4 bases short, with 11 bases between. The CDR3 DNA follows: TGTGCCAGTAGTATAGGAGGGACTTTATACGAGCAGTACTTC. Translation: CASSIGGTLYEQYF.

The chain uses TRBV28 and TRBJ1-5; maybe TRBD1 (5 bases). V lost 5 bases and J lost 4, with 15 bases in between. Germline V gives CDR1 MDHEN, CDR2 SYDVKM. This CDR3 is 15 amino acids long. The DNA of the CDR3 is TGTGCCAGCAGTGATACAGGTAAAAGTAATCAGCCCCAGCATTTT. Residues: CASSDTGKSNQPQHF.

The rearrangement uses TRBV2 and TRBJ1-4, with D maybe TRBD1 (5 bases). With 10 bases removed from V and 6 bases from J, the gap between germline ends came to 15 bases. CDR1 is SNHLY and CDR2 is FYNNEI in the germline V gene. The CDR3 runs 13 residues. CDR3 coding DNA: TGTGCCATCCCCTGGGGGGGAGATGAAAAACTGTTTTTT. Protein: CAIPWGGDEKLFF.

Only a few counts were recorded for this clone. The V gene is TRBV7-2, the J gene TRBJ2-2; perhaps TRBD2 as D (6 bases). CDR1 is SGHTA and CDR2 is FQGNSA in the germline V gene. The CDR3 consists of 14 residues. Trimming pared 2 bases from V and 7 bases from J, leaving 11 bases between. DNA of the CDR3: TGTGCCAGCAGCTTATTCCGGGGGAGCGGGGAGCTGTTTTTT. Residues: CASSLFRGSGELFF. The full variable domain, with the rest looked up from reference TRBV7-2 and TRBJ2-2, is GAGVSQSPSNKVTEKGKDVELRCDPISGHTALYWYRQSLGQGLEFLIYFQGNSAPDKSGLPSDRFSAERTGGSVSTLTIQRTQQEDSAVYLCASSLFRGSGELFFGEGSRLTVL.

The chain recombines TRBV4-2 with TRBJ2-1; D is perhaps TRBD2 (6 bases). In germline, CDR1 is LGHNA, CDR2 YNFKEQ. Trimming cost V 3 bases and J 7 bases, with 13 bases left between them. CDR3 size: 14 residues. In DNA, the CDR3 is TGTGCCAGCAGCCAGTCTAGCGAGACTAATGAGCAGTTCTTC. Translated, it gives CASSQSSETNEQFF.

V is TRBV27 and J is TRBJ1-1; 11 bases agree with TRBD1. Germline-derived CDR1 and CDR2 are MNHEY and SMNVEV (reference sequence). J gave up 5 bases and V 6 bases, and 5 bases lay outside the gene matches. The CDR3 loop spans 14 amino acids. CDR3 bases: TGTGCCAGCAGCCCCGGGACAGGGGGAACTGAAGCTTTCTTT. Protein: CASSPGTGGTEAFF.

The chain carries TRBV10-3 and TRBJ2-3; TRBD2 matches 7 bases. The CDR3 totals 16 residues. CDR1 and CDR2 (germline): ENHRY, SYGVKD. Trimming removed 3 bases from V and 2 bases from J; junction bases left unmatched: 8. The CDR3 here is CAISDWGGAYTDTQYF. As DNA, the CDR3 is TGTGCCATCAGTGATTGGGGGGGAGCCTACACAGATACGCAGTATTTT.

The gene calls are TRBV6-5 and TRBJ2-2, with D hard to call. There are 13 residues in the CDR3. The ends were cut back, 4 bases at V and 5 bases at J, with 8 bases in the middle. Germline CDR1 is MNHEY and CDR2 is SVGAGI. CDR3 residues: CASSFDGTGELFF. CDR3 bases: TGTGCCAGCAGTTTTGACGGGACCGGGGAGCTGTTTTTT.

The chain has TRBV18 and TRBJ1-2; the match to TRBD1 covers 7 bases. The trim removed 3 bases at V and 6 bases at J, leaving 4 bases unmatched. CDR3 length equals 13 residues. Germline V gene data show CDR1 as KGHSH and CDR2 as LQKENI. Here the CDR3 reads CASSPQGENGYTF. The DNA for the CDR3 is TGTGCCAGCTCACCCCAGGGGGAGAATGGCTACACCTTC.

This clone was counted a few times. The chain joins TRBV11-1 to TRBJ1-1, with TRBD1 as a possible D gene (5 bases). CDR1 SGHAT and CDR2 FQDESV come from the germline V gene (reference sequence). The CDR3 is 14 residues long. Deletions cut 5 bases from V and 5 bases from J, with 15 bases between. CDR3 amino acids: CASSPGTPVTEAFF. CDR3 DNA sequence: TGTGCCAGCAGCCCCGGGACTCCGGTTACTGAAGCTTTCTTT. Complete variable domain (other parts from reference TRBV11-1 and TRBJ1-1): EAEVAQSPRYKITEKSQAVAFWCDPISGHATLYWYRQILGQGPELLVQFQDESVVDDSQLPKDRFSAERLKGVDSTLKIQPAELGDSAMYLCASSPGTPVTEAFFGQGTRLTVV.

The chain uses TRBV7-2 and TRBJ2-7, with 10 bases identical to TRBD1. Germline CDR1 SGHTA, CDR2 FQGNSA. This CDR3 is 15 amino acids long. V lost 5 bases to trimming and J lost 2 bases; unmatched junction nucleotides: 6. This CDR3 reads CASSTNGQGAYEQYF. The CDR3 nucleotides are TGTGCCAGCAGCACAAATGGACAGGGGGCCTACGAGCAGTACTTC.

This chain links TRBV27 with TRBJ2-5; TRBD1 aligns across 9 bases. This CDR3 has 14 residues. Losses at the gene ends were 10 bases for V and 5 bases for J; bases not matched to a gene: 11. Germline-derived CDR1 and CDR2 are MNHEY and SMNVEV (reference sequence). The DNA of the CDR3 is TGTGCCACTAGTAAGGGACAGGGTCTGGAGACCCAGTACTTC. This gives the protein CATSKGQGLETQYF.

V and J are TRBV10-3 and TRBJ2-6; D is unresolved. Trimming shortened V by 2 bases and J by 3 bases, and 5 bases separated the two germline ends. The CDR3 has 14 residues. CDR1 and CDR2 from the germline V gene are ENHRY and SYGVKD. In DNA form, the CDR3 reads TGTGCCATCAGTGAGCAGGATGGGGCCAACGTCCTGACTTTC. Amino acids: CAISEQDGANVLTF.

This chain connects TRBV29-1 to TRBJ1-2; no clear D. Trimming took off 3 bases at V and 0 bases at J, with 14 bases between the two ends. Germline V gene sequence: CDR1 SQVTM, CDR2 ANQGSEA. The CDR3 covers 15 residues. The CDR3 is CSVDQFGSANYGYTF. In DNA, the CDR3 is TGCAGCGTTGACCAGTTTGGCAGTGCTAACTATGGCTACACCTTC. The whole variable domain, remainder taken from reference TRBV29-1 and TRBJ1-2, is SAVISQKPSRDICQRGTSLTIQCQVDSQVTMMFWYRQQPGQSLTLIATANQGSEATYESGFVIDKFPISRPNLTFSTLTVSNMSPEDSSIYLCSVDQFGSANYGYTFGSGTRLTVV.

The CDR3 loop reads CATSSMTGQVQEPRIQGNYGYTF. CDR3 in DNA: TGTGCCACCAGCAGCATGACGGGACAGGTTCAAGAGCCCCGCATTCAGGGTAACTATGGCTACACCTTC. The chain is built from TRBV15 and TRBJ1-2, with 8 bases lining up with TRBD1. This CDR3 contains 23 residues. The V gene's germline CDR1 is LNHNV and CDR2 YYDKDF (reference sequence). J lost 1 base, V lost 3 bases, and 28 bases had no gene match.

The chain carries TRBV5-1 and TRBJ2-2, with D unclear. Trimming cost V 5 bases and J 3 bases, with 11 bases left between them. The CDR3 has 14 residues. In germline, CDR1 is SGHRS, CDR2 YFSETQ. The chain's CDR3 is CASSNPADTGELFF. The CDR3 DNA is TGCGCCAGCAGTAACCCGGCGGACACCGGGGAGCTGTTTTTT.

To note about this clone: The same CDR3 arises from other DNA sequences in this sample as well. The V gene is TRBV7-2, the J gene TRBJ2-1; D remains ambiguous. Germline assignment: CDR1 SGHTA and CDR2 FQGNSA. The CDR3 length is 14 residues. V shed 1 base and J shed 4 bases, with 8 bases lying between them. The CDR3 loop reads CASSLDSSYNEQFF. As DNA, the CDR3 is TGTGCCAGCAGCTTAGATAGCAGTTACAATGAGCAGTTCTTC. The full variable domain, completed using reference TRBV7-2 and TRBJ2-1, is GAGVSQSPSNKVTEKGKDVELRCDPISGHTALYWYRQSLGQGLEFLIYFQGNSAPDKSGLPSDRFSAERTGGSVSTLTIQRTQQEDSAVYLCASSLDSSYNEQFFGPGTRLTVL.

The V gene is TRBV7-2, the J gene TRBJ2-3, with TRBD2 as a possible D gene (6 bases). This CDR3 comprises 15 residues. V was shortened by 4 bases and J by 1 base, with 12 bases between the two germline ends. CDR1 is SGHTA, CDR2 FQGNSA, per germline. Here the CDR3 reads CASSYRGGGTDTQYF. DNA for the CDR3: TGTGCCAGCAGCTACCGCGGAGGGGGCACAGATACGCAGTATTTT.

CDR3 DNA sequence: TGTGCCAGCAGTACACCGGGACAGGGGTCCTACGAGCAGTACTTC. It specifies CASSTPGQGSYEQYF. The rearrangement links TRBV28 to TRBJ2-7, with TRBD1 identical over 10 bases. The germline CDR1 and CDR2 sequences are MDHEN and SYDVKM. The CDR3 length is 15 residues. V lost 5 bases to trimming and J lost 1 base; unmatched junction nucleotides: 5.

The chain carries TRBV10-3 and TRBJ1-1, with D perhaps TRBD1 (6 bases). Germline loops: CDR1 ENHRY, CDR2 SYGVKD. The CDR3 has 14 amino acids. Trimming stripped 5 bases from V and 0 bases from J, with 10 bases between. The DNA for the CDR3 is TGTGCCATCAGTCCCGGGACAATGAACACTGAAGCTTTCTTT. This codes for CAISPGTMNTEAFF.

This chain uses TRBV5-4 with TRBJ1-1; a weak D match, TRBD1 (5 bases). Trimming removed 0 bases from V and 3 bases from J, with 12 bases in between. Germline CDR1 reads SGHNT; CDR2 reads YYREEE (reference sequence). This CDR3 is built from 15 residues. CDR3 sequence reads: CASSLGTMADTEAFF. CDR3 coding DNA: TGTGCCAGCAGCTTGGGGACAATGGCGGACACTGAAGCTTTCTTT.